This section outlines one T cell receptor beta chain sequence together with its context. Its antigen is not known. Genomic DNA provided the template from which TCR beta VDJ and CDR3 profiles were obtained. TCRdb processed the reads anew with MiXCR; each CDR3 protein has one entry. The data show more than 150,000 distinct CDR3 sequences, roughly half seen once. This record comes from a study of CD8+CD57+ T cells in acquired aplastic anemia. Across the whole study: The study obtained an average of around 3.4 ug of DNA from sorted CD4+ and CD8+ cells. As sequenced from healthy donors, CD4+ cells averaged approximately 11 million reads. Whole-study results and caveats: Around 29 CD8+ CDR3 sequences were shared between patients and controls. Simpson's diversity of CD8+ cells was not significantly different in patients compared with controls.

Sequenced: sorted CD4+, CD8+, or CD8+CD57+ T cells (not recorded which) from PBMCs. The TCR originated in a human donor in good health.

The CDR3 region is CSAETDDYEQYF. The CDR3 nucleotides read TGCAGCGCTGAGACAGATGACTACGAGCAGTACTTC. The gene calls are TRBV29-1 and TRBJ2-7; the D gene is possibly TRBD1 (5 bases). V gave up 7 bases and J gave up 3 bases, with 13 bases separating them. This CDR3 comprises 12 residues. The germline V gene encodes CDR1 SQVTM and CDR2 ANQGSEA.